This passage covers 10 T cell receptor beta chains from one sample sequenced in a study of OX40 agonist ivuxolimab in advanced cancers. The repertoire was sequenced with immunoSEQ multiplex PCR; TCRdb's copy has only in-frame clones and lacks some. The sample includes roughly 38,000 clones, about 85% of them seen just once. Sequenced material: CD4+ or CD8+ T cells sorted from blood, taken in a trial of the OX40 agonist ivuxolimab. The receptor source for this set is an adult with an advanced solid tumor such as melanoma, head and neck, liver or kidney cancer.

This chain links TRBV29-1 with TRBJ1-2; possible D gene TRBD1, 5 bases. Germline V gene data show CDR1 as SQVTM and CDR2 as ANQGSEA. This CDR3 is 15 amino acids long. Trimming removed 4 bases at V and 1 base at J, with 16 bases between. DNA for the CDR3: TGCAGCGTTGTAGACCGGGGGGGATTTAACTATGGCTACACCTTC. It specifies CSVVDRGGFNYGYTF.

The rearrangement uses TRBV2 and TRBJ2-7; 7 nucleotides line up with TRBD2. After removal of 8 bases from V and 4 bases from J, the junction contained 2 bases not matched to a gene. CDR3 size: 11 residues. Germline assignment: CDR1 SNHLY and CDR2 FYNNEI. CDR3 sequence (DNA): TGTGCCAGCGGGCGGGGGTACGAGCAGTACTTC. This sequence encodes CASGRGYEQYF.

The chain uses TRBV27 and TRBJ2-7; D possibly uses TRBD1 or TRBD2 (5 bases each). From germline, CDR1 is MNHEY and CDR2 SMNVEV (reference sequence). Deletions cut 3 bases from V and 6 bases from J, with 18 bases between. There are 15 residues in the CDR3. CDR3 coding DNA: TGTGCCAGCAGTTTGTACCGGGCCACAGGAGGCGAGCAGTACTTC. It encodes CASSLYRATGGEQYF.

The chain uses TRBV5-8 and TRBJ2-7, with 7 bases that match TRBD1. The CDR3 consists of 14 residues. The trim removed 4 bases at V and 5 bases at J, leaving 9 bases unmatched. Per the germline V gene, CDR1 is SGHTS and CDR2 is YDEGEE. The DNA for the CDR3 is TGTGCCAGCAGCGCTGACAGGGAGAGCAACGAGCAGTACTTC. This codes for CASSADRESNEQYF.

The V gene is TRBV18, the J gene TRBJ1-1, with no clear D. CDR3 size: 12 residues. Germline values: CDR1 KGHSH, CDR2 LQKENI. The V and J ends lost 6 bases and 0 bases respectively, with 5 bases between them. CDR3 in amino acids: CASSQVNTEAFF. The CDR3 DNA is TGTGCCAGCTCCCAGGTGAACACTGAAGCTTTCTTT.

This chain links TRBV6-1 with TRBJ2-5; no clear D gene. V gave up 7 bases and J gave up 0 bases, with 9 bases separating them. The CDR3 is made up of 13 amino acids. Looked up from germline, CDR1 is MNHNS and CDR2 is SASEGT. The CDR3 region has the DNA TGTGCCAGCATGAGAAGCTACCAAGAGACCCAGTACTTC. Protein: CASMRSYQETQYF.

This clone was recorded a few times. This chain uses TRBV10-3 with TRBJ2-7; TRBD2 aligns across 9 bases. CDR3 length: 14 residues. With 4 bases clipped from V and 6 bases from J, the junction kept 7 bases outside the gene matches. The germline V gene encodes CDR1 ENHRY and CDR2 SYGVKD. CDR3 residues: CAISGSAGGSEQYF. The CDR3 DNA sequence: TGTGCCATCAGTGGTTCGGCGGGAGGGAGCGAGCAGTACTTC.

The V gene is TRBV27, the J gene TRBJ1-4, with D uncertain. V dropped 4 bases and J dropped 8 bases, with 20 bases sitting between them. This CDR3 spans 16 amino acids. Germline lookup yields CDR1 MNHEY and CDR2 SMNVEV (reference sequence). The CDR3 reads CASSSTSVVASEKLFF. CDR3 nucleotide sequence: TGTGCCAGCAGTTCAACCTCAGTGGTGGCTAGCGAAAAACTGTTTTTT.

V usage is TRBV4-2 and J usage is TRBJ1-2; no clear D. V lost 0 bases, J lost 5 bases, and 16 bases lay in between. The germline V gene has CDR1 LGHNA and CDR2 YNFKEQ. The CDR3 runs to 16 residues. In DNA form, the CDR3 reads TGTGCCAGCAGCCAAGATCCCGGATCAGAGATTTATGGCTACACCTTC. Encoded protein: CASSQDPGSEIYGYTF.

This sequence joins TRBV7-9 and TRBJ2-3; no clear D gene. There are 14 residues in the CDR3. The V gene's germline CDR1 is SEHNR and CDR2 FQNEAQ (reference sequence). V was pared by 5 bases and J by 8 bases, with 17 bases between. The CDR3 protein is CASSPSRALATQYF. The CDR3, as DNA: TGTGCCAGCAGCCCCTCAAGGGCTTTGGCTACGCAGTATTTT.